This TCR beta chain came from a study of Graves' ophthalmopathy and Graves' hyperthyroidism. This clonotype has ten or more counts. Its antigen is not known. From germline, CDR1 is SGHVS and CDR2 FNYEAQ. The CDR3 runs to 15 residues. V lost 1 base to trimming and J lost 4 bases, with 11 bases between them. Disease in donors with ophthalmopathy had moderate-to-severe activity, CAS ≥3, NOSPECS ≥4 and under 3 months' duration. Diagnosis used clinical symptoms, serum thyroxine, TRAb, thyroid ultrasound and orbital computed tomography. Broader study findings: Classification of ophthalmopathy versus stable hyperthyroidism by a 13-signature model yielded 85% to 90% sensitivity and around 81% specificity.

Amplification of the TCR beta CDR3 regions used RNA transcripts (as template). HTBI-primed RT-PCR formed the first round, and a multiplex PCR formed the second. In TCRdb, the multiplex PCR reads were re-called with MiXCR into one record per CDR3 protein. The repertoire holds some 210,000 distinct CDR3 sequences, with about 32% as singletons. The sample was peripheral blood. The receptor's source is a middle-aged man with Graves' ophthalmopathy. This sequence joins TRBV7-6 and TRBJ1-5, with D possibly being TRBD1 (6 bases). The CDR3 sequence: CASSLGTGINQPQHF. DNA of the CDR3: TGTGCCAGCAGCTTAGGCACAGGGATAAATCAGCCCCAGCATTTT.